This TCR beta chain came from a study of blood T cell repertoires in COVID-19. A note on this clone: The junction shows a germline mismatch at one end, possibly a read error.

Authors' processing steps: Quantification of nucleated cells was approximated via reference gene primer amplification. Generated by immunoSEQ multiplex PCR, the TCRdb table keeps only in-frame clones and is missing some. V, J and clone size reflect that table, while D and trimming were determined from the DNA. Seen here are under 170,000 clones, around 86% observed once, and the top ten hold around 3.3%. Germline V gene lookup returns CDR1 MDHEN and CDR2 SYDVKM. The CDR3 length is 12 residues. The rearrangement uses TRBV28 and TRBJ1-2; D may be TRBD1 (5 bases). The receptor was isolated from a man aged 65 to 85 with acute or convalescent COVID-19. The material sequenced was peripheral blood. The CDR3 protein is CASSLSVRGLSF. The CDR3 coding sequence is TGTGCCAGCAGTTTATCTGTGAGGGGACTTTCCTTC.